The clone carrying this T cell receptor (beta chain) has just a few counts. Its antigen is as yet unknown. Trimming at V came to 6 bases and at J to 4 bases, leaving 9 bases not matched to a gene. The CDR3 covers 15 residues. In germline, CDR1 is MNHNY, CDR2 SVGAGI (reference sequence). These data are taken from a study of T cells in localized non-small cell lung cancer. Study findings and constraints: Highest T cell clonality was seen in uninvolved adjacent lung, surpassing that measured in tumor. Appearing in adjacent lung were a median 57 of the top 100 tumor clones. Longer overall survival was linked to higher blood T cell density.

The method was immunoSEQ multiplex PCR; TCRdb's version includes in-frame clones alone and lacks a portion of them. The sample consists of 50,000 or so clones, less than 85% of them appearing once. The TCR originated in a woman aged 35 to 70 with stage II lung adenocarcinoma. The chain is built from TRBV6-6 and TRBJ1-2, with TRBD1 matching over 9 bases. The sequencing here drew on PBMCs, taken before any cancer treatment. The DNA of the CDR3 is TGTGCCAGCAGGAGTACAGGGGGCGCTGGCTATGGCTACACCTTC. It yields the protein CASRSTGGAGYGYTF.